This TCR beta chain derives from a study of blood T cell repertoires in COVID-19. Study background: Samples came from the United States, Italy and Spain, spanning acute and convalescent COVID-19. PBMCs, B-cell-depleted T cells, or T cells provided the cDNA or gDNA that made up the material.

CDR1 is SNHLY and CDR2 is FYNNEI in the germline V gene. Unmatched junction bases numbered 17, after V lost 7 bases and J lost 1 base. CDR3 length: 19 residues. As handled by the study authors: Amplification of reference gene primers was used by the study to estimate nucleated cell counts. Profiled with immunoSEQ multiplex PCR; TCRdb holds only in-frame clones, not every one. The D gene and trimming were derived from the DNA, and the V and J assignments and clone size from that table. The sample includes 13,000 or so clones, nearly 90% seen only once; the top ten take around 21%. Material for sequencing was peripheral blood. The chain uses TRBV2 and TRBJ2-5, with TRBD2 matching over 11 bases. The receptor was derived from a human donor with active COVID-19. The donor label of this sample is uncertain. The CDR3 is CASKKKGLAGGIGQETQYF. CDR3 DNA sequence: TGTGCCAGCAAGAAGAAGGGGCTAGCGGGGGGTATAGGCCAAGAGACCCAGTACTTC.